This T cell receptor beta chain appears in the sequencing data of a study of radiotherapy plus CTLA-4 blockade in lung cancer. This CDR3 has 14 amino acids. Germline lookup yields CDR1 SGHVS and CDR2 FQNEAQ. Trimming cost V 2 bases and J 6 bases, with 13 bases left between them. TCRdb keeps only in-frame clones here, not all; method: immunoSEQ multiplex PCR. The data hold 75,000 to 100,000 clones, with 70% to 90% observed a single time. The TCR originated in a human donor with non-small cell lung cancer that progressed on radiotherapy plus ipilimumab. The rearrangement joins TRBV7-8 to TRBJ1-1, with a possible D match to TRBD1 (6 bases). Sample: peripheral blood, taken from a patient treated with radiotherapy plus ipilimumab. The chain's CDR3 is CASSLFSGVAEAFF. In DNA, the CDR3 is TGTGCCAGCAGCTTATTTTCAGGGGTCGCTGAAGCTTTCTTT. Full variable domain (remainder filled in from reference TRBV7-8 and TRBJ1-1): GAGVSQSPRYKVAKRGQDVALRCDPISGHVSLFWYQQALGQGPEFLTYFQNEAQLDKSGLPSDRFFAERPEGSVSTLKIQRTQQEDSAVYLCASSLFSGVAEAFFGQGTRLTVV.